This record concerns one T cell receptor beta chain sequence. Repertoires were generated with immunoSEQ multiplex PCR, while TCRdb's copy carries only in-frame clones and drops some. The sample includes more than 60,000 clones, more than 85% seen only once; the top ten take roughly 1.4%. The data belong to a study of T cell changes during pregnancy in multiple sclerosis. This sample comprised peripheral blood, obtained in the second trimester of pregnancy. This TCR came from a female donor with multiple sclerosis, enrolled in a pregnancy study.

This chain's CDR3 is CAWSVGTLSVLDTEAFF. The CDR3 nucleotides read TGTGCCTGGAGTGTAGGCACTTTAAGCGTCCTGGACACTGAAGCTTTCTTT. The genes are TRBV30 and TRBJ1-1, with unresolved D. Germline V gene lookup returns CDR1 GTSNPN and CDR2 SVGIG (reference sequence). The CDR3 is 17 residues long. Trimming removed 0 bases from V and 3 bases from J, with 20 bases in between.